Shown below are 26 T cell receptor beta chains from a single sample sequenced in a study of tissue T cells after allogeneic stem cell transplantation. TCRdb's copy holds only in-frame clones and misses some; the assay was immunoSEQ multiplex PCR. The top ten clones hold around 6.4% of a sample with roughly 8,100 clones, around 33% of them seen once. Time point given: mouse harvest day 14 after allogeneic transplant. Mouse grafts combined 10^7 T-cell-depleted bone marrow cells with 10^6 splenic CD5+ T cells. Source material: skin. Source of these receptors: a female BALB/c mouse given C57BL/6 T cells with graft-versus-host disease after an allogeneic hematopoietic cell transplant.

Worth noting for this clone: Genes here carry mouse names. The CDR3 end lies 1 residue beyond the end of the read and is filled in from the germline J gene. V gene TRBV26 combines with J gene TRBJ1-6; weak D call: TRBD1 (5 bases). TRBJ1-6 is an ORF, and what it does is uncertain. Trimming removed 4 bases from V and 8 bases from J, with 12 bases in between. CDR1 and CDR2 from the germline V gene are KGHPV and FQNQEV (reference sequence). The CDR3 length is 14 residues. CDR3 residues: CASSRGGRDSPLYF. The sequenced part of the CDR3 DNA is TGTGCCAGCAGTCGGGGGGGGAGGGATTCGCCCCTCTAC.

On this clone: Germline and genes: mouse. The missing CDR3 end, 1 residue past where the read stops, is filled in from the germline J gene. This sequence joins TRBV23 and TRBJ2-3; no DNA check was done on the table's D call, TRBD2. CDR1 and CDR2 from the germline V gene are KGHTA and FQNQQP. The CDR3 runs to 15 residues. Incomplete CDR3 DNA: TGCTCCAGCAGTCAAACTGGGGGGGGTGCAGAAACGCTGTAT. This codes for CSSSQTGGGAETLY. The full-length CDR3 reads as CSSSQTGGGAETLYF. Full variable domain (remainder filled in from reference TRBV23 and TRBJ2-3): DAAVTQKPRYLIKMKGQEAEMKCIPEKGHTAVFWYQQKQSKELKFLIYFQNQQPLDQIDMVKERFSAVCPSSSLCSLGIRTCEAEDSALYLCSSSQTGGGAETLYFGSGTRLTVL.

This clone qualifies as large (0.1 to 1%). Genes here carry mouse names. The read finishes 1 residue shy of the CDR3 end, and the germline J gene is used to complete it. This chain joins TRBV29 and TRBJ1-6; D ambiguous. TRBJ1-6 is classed as an ORF, of uncertain function. This CDR3 region has 13 residues. V lost 4 bases, J lost 4 bases, and 5 bases lay in between. Germline CDR1 MSHET, CDR2 SYDVDS. The CDR3 bases that were read are TGTGCTAGCAGTTCCAGGTATAATTCGCCCCTCTAC. It specifies CASSSRYNSPLY. The entire CDR3 protein reads CASSSRYNSPLYF.

By frequency in the sample, this clone is medium-sized. All gene names here are mouse names. The read is 1 residue too short to cover the CDR3 end, so that end is filled in from the germline J gene. The rearrangement joins TRBV23 to TRBJ1-4; the table names TRBD1, a call not compared with the DNA. The CDR3 runs to 14 residues. Per germline, CDR1 KGHTA and CDR2 FQNQQP. CDR3 DNA (partial): TGCTCCAGCAGTCAATCGACAGGGAACGAAAGATTATTT. This codes for CSSSQSTGNERLF. The entire CDR3 protein is CSSSQSTGNERLFF.

On this clone: Gene names and germline match the mouse. The read ends 1 residue early relative to the CDR3; the germline J gene fills the gap. J is TRBJ2-7 and V is TRBV20; 8 bases are shared with TRBD1. Germline CDR1 reads GFQATS; CDR2 reads STVNSAI. This CDR3 is built from 12 residues. The V gene end was trimmed by 2 bases and the J gene end by 5 bases; junction bases not matched to a gene: 2. The sequenced part of the CDR3 DNA is TGTGGTGCTAGGAAGGACAGGGATGAACAGTAC. Translating it yields CGARKDRDEQY. Given in full, the CDR3 is CGARKDRDEQYF.

To note about this clone: Gene and germline names: mouse. The sequence runs out 1 residue before the end of the CDR3; the remainder is reconstructed from the germline J gene. The rearrangement joins TRBV23 to TRBJ2-1; the DNA was not used to check the table's D call, TRBD2. Looked up from germline, CDR1 is KGHTA and CDR2 is FQNQQP. The CDR3 has 15 amino acids. The CDR3 spells CSSSQFWGGDAEQFF. The sequenced part of the CDR3 DNA is TGCTCCAGCAGTCAATTCTGGGGGGGGGATGCTGAGCAGTTC.

About this clone: Gene names and germline refer to mouse. The read halts 1 residue ahead of the CDR3 end, with the missing end drawn from the germline J gene. This chain connects TRBV20 to TRBJ2-1, with TRBD2 matching 9 bases. V shed 4 bases and J 4 bases; nucleotides not matched to a gene: 8. CDR1 and CDR2 (germline): GFQATS, STVNSAI. The CDR3 is 15 amino acids. CDR3 sequence: CGANKTGGRYAEQFF. The DNA read from the CDR3 is TGTGGTGCTAACAAAACTGGGGGGCGTTATGCTGAGCAGTTC.

As to this clone: Here the gene names and germline are mouse. Sequencing ends 1 residue short of the CDR3 end; the germline J gene provides the rest. The chain joins TRBV13-1 to TRBJ2-3, with D perhaps TRBD1 (5 bases). Germline V gene lookup returns CDR1 NSHNY and CDR2 SYGAGN. The V end was cut by 1 base, the J end by 1 base, with 13 bases between. The CDR3 extends over 16 amino acids. The covered CDR3 bases are TGTGCCAGCAGTGATCTTCTCAGGGCAGGTGCAGAAACGCTGTAT. This sequence encodes CASSDLLRAGAETLY. The full CDR3 sequence reads CASSDLLRAGAETLYF.

A word on this clone: Gene names and germline refer to mouse. The read falls 1 residue short of the CDR3 end, and the missing part is taken from the germline J gene. V gene TRBV26 combines with J gene TRBJ2-7, with D perhaps matching TRBD1 (6 bases). The CDR3 extends over 12 amino acids. Germline CDR1 reads KGHPV; CDR2 reads FQNQEV (reference sequence). Trimming shortened V by 3 bases and J by 9 bases, and 12 bases separated the two germline ends. The CDR3 reads CASSLHTGLQYF. The CDR3 bases that were read are TGTGCCAGCAGTCTTCATACAGGGTTACAGTAC.

About this clone itself: A much larger clone sits a single nucleotide away, making a read error possible. Gene names and germline match the mouse. The missing CDR3 end, 1 residue past where the read stops, is filled in from the germline J gene. J is TRBJ1-4 and V is TRBV13-2; 8 positions match TRBD1. CDR1 is NNHNN and CDR2 is SYGAGS in the germline V gene (reference sequence). Germline trimming cut 5 bases from V and 0 bases from J; bases unmatched to any gene: 0. CDR3 length: 14 residues. The covered CDR3 bases are TGTGCCAGCGGGACAGGGGTTTCCAACGAAAGATTATTT. Protein: CASGTGVSNERLF. The CDR3 as a whole reads CASGTGVSNERLFF.

This clone is categorized as medium-sized (0.01 to 0.1%). Gene names and germline match the mouse. The read ends 1 residue shy of where the CDR3 ends; the end is completed using the germline J gene. The rearrangement links TRBV26 to TRBJ2-2, with D unclear. CDR1 KGHPV and CDR2 FQNQEV come from the germline V gene (reference sequence). Trimming left V 2 bases short and J 6 bases short, with 4 bases between. There are 12 residues in the CDR3. The chain's CDR3 is CASSLHAGQLYF. The part of the CDR3 DNA that was read is TGTGCCAGCAGTCTGCACGCCGGGCAGCTCTAC. Full variable domain (missing parts from reference TRBV26 and TRBJ2-2): NSKVIQTPRYLVKGQGQKAKMRCIPEKGHPVVFWYQQNKNNEFKFLINFQNQEVLQQIDMTEKRFSAECPSNSPCSLEIQSSEAGDSALYLCASSLHAGQLYFGEGSKLTVL.

Details on this clone: Each gene name is a mouse one. The sequence runs out 1 residue before the end of the CDR3; the remainder is reconstructed from the germline J gene. The chain couples TRBV12-1 to TRBJ1-6; TRBD1 is a possible D gene (6 bases). TRBJ1-6 is noted as an ORF with a role that remains uncertain. CDR1 is SGHSN, CDR2 HYEKVE, per germline. V was trimmed by 0 bases and J by 7 bases, leaving 9 bases between them. The CDR3 has 14 residues. The DNA read from the CDR3 is TGTGCCAGCTCTCTCCCGGGACAAAATTCGCCCCTCTAC. Its translation: CASSLPGQNSPLY. The whole CDR3 sequence is CASSLPGQNSPLYF.

Concerning this clone: Any gene name here is a mouse gene name. The read is 1 residue too short to cover the CDR3 end, so that end is filled in from the germline J gene. The chain links TRBV16 to TRBJ2-5; no definite D call. Germline V lookup: CDR1 SGHSA, CDR2 FRNQAP. This CDR3 has 11 amino acids. Between the trimmed V and J ends, which lost 2 bases and 4 bases, there was a span of 1 base. The CDR3 loop is CASSLKDTQYF. The sequenced CDR3 bases are TGTGCAAGCAGCTTAAAAGACACCCAGTAC.

This clone appeared a few times. Gene names and germline refer to mouse. Read coverage stops 1 residue before the CDR3 terminus; the germline J gene supplies the remainder. The genes are TRBV26 and TRBJ2-7; no reliable D call. This CDR3 is 11 amino acids long. CDR1 and CDR2 from the germline V gene are KGHPV and FQNQEV (reference sequence). Trimming removed 2 bases from V and 3 bases from J, with 2 bases in between. CDR3 loop: CASSLNYEQYF. The covered CDR3 bases are TGTGCCAGCAGTCTGAACTATGAACAGTAC.

Turning to this clone: Mouse names are used for the genes. From the germline J gene comes the end of the CDR3, since the read stops 1 residue before it. The chain has TRBV15 and TRBJ2-4; D may be TRBD2 (6 bases). The ends were cut back, 6 bases at V and 0 bases at J, with 10 bases in the middle. CDR3 length: 14 residues. Germline V CDR1 and CDR2: SGHND, FRSKSL. The CDR3 protein is CASSRDFSQNTLYF. The sequenced part of the CDR3 DNA is TGTGCCAGCAGCAGGGACTTTAGTCAAAACACCTTGTAC.

This clone was counted a few times. All gene names here are mouse names. CDR3 bases read: TGTGCCAGCAGTCTCAGGGGTGCCGACTACACC. Translating it yields CASSLRGADYT. The entire CDR3 protein reads CASSLRGADYTF. The J gene is TRBJ1-2, the V gene TRBV26, with D possibly matching TRBD1 (6 bases). The sequenced fragment ends 1 residue before the CDR3 boundary, so the rest is inferred from the germline J gene. Germline V lookup: CDR1 KGHPV, CDR2 FQNQEV (reference sequence). The CDR3 totals 12 residues. The V and J ends lost 3 bases and 6 bases respectively, with 8 bases between them.

In regard to this clone: Any gene name here is a mouse gene name. The read comes to an end 1 residue before the CDR3 does, leaving the germline J gene to fill in the end. The chain carries TRBV24 and TRBJ1-3; D is unresolved. The CDR3 sequence is 13 residues long. Germline V gene lookup returns CDR1 KGHTA and CDR2 FRNEEI. V lost 4 bases to trimming and J lost 0 bases, with 4 bases between them. CDR3 protein: CASSPISGNTLYF. The sequenced part of the CDR3 DNA is TGTGCCAGCAGTCCGATTTCTGGAAATACGCTCTAT.

As to this clone: Here the gene names and germline are mouse. The read ends 1 residue shy of where the CDR3 ends; the end is completed using the germline J gene. J is TRBJ1-2 and V is TRBV23; TRBD1, the table's D call, was not compared with the DNA. The CDR3 is 13 amino acids. Germline values: CDR1 KGHTA, CDR2 FQNQQP. The CDR3 spells CSSRRTTNSDYTF. The part of the CDR3 DNA that was read is TGCTCCAGCAGGAGGACAACAAACTCCGACTACACC. Full variable domain (missing parts from reference TRBV23 and TRBJ1-2): DAAVTQKPRYLIKMKGQEAEMKCIPEKGHTAVFWYQQKQSKELKFLIYFQNQQPLDQIDMVKERFSAVCPSSSLCSLGIRTCEAEDSALYLCSSRRTTNSDYTFGSGTRLLVI.

This clone was picked up a small number of times. Genes here carry mouse names. The CDR3 extends 1 residue past the end of the read, so its final part is completed from the germline J gene. The J gene is TRBJ1-4, the V gene TRBV13-1; maybe TRBD1 (5 bases). CDR1 and CDR2 from the germline V gene are NSHNY and SYGAGN. Trimming removed 5 bases at V and 0 bases at J, with 8 bases between. The CDR3 is 14 residues long. CDR3 DNA (partial): TGTGCCAGCAGGCGGACAATTTCCAACGAAAGATTATTT. Its translation is CASRRTISNERLF. The entire CDR3 is CASRRTISNERLFF.

Relative to its sample, this clone is medium-sized. Genes and germline are mouse. This CDR3 reads CASIGNNQAPLF. The covered CDR3 bases are TGTGCCAGCATTGGTAACAACCAGGCTCCGCTT. The chain recombines TRBV19 with TRBJ1-5; D unclear. The CDR3 end falls 1 residue outside the read, so it is completed with the germline J gene. The CDR3 totals 12 residues. CDR1 FNHDT and CDR2 SITEND come from the germline V gene (reference sequence). Trimming shortened V by 6 bases and J by 0 bases, and 4 bases separated the two germline ends.

On this clone itself: Genes and germline come from the mouse. From the germline J gene comes the end of the CDR3, since the read stops 1 residue before it. The chain employs TRBV26 and TRBJ1-4; D unclear. Trimming removed 1 base at V and 0 bases at J, with 6 bases between. In germline, CDR1 is KGHPV, CDR2 FQNQEV (reference sequence). The CDR3 extends over 15 amino acids. The part of the CDR3 DNA that was read is TGTGCCAGCAGTCTGTATGGAATTTCCAACGAAAGATTATTT. It specifies CASSLYGISNERLF. The whole CDR3 protein is CASSLYGISNERLFF. The variable domain in full, completed from reference TRBV26 and TRBJ1-4, reads NSKVIQTPRYLVKGQGQKAKMRCIPEKGHPVVFWYQQNKNNEFKFLINFQNQEVLQQIDMTEKRFSAECPSNSPCSLEIQSSEAGDSALYLCASSLYGISNERLFFGHGTKLSVL.

About this clone: Gene names denote mouse genes. The read stops 1 residue short of the end of the CDR3; the missing end is completed from the germline J gene. This chain links TRBV23 with TRBJ2-7; no DNA check was done on the table's D call, TRBD2. Germline CDR1 and CDR2: KGHTA and FQNQQP. The CDR3 spans 14 residues. CDR3 bases read: TGCTCCAGCAGTCCCGGACTGGGGGGGCGGGAACAGTAC. Encoded protein: CSSSPGLGGREQY. The full-length CDR3 reads as CSSSPGLGGREQYF. Full variable domain (outside the CDR3, taken from reference TRBV23 and TRBJ2-7): DAAVTQKPRYLIKMKGQEAEMKCIPEKGHTAVFWYQQKQSKELKFLIYFQNQQPLDQIDMVKERFSAVCPSSSLCSLGIRTCEAEDSALYLCSSSPGLGGREQYFGPGTRLTVL.

Comment on this clone: Germline and genes: mouse. The read ends 1 residue early relative to the CDR3; the germline J gene fills the gap. The chain carries TRBV19 and TRBJ2-7, with TRBD2 identical over 8 bases. There are 14 residues in the CDR3. The germline V gene encodes CDR1 FNHDT and CDR2 SITEND (reference sequence). With 0 bases clipped from V and 4 bases from J, the junction kept 3 bases outside the gene matches. CDR3 sequence reads: CASSIAGGQYEQYF. CDR3 DNA (partial): TGTGCCAGCAGTATAGCTGGGGGGCAGTATGAACAGTAC.

Points on this clone: Gene names denote mouse genes. The CDR3 end is not reached by the read, which stops 1 residue before it; the germline J gene fills it in. The V and J genes are TRBV26 and TRBJ2-1; D possibly corresponds to TRBD1 (5 bases). The germline gives CDR1 KGHPV, CDR2 FQNQEV (reference sequence). V shed 0 bases and J shed 3 bases, with 9 bases lying between them. The CDR3 has 15 residues. The part of the CDR3 DNA that was read is TGTGCCAGCAGTCTGTCGTTTCAGGGCTATGCTGAGCAGTTC. This sequence encodes CASSLSFQGYAEQF. The CDR3 reads in full as CASSLSFQGYAEQFF.

Only a few counts were recorded for this clone. The genes and germline here are from mouse. The missing CDR3 end, 1 residue past where the read stops, is filled in from the germline J gene. This chain uses TRBV13-2 with TRBJ1-2; no clear D. The V end lost 2 bases, the J end lost 3 bases, and 5 bases lay between the germline ends. Germline CDR1 and CDR2: NNHNN and SYGAGS (reference sequence). CDR3 length: 12 amino acids. Partial CDR3 DNA: TGTGCCAGCGGTGACATTCACTCCGACTACACC. Amino acids: CASGDIHSDYT. The whole CDR3 protein is CASGDIHSDYTF.

This clone is medium-sized by share. The listed genes are named as in mouse. The CDR3 is cut off 1 residue early in the read; its end comes from the germline J gene. The V and J genes are TRBV26 and TRBJ1-5; unclear D gene. V was trimmed by 4 bases and J by 4 bases, leaving 5 bases between them. Looked up from germline, CDR1 is KGHPV and CDR2 is FQNQEV (reference sequence). The CDR3 is 12 amino acids. CDR3 protein: CASSRNNQAPLF. The covered CDR3 bases are TGTGCCAGCAGTCGGAATAACCAGGCTCCGCTT.